This TCR beta chain comes out of a study of T cell clonotyping in hematopoietic cell transplantation. About the study: Pretransplant recipient samples were taken after cytoreduction. Findings and limits, study-wide: Without cell sorting, CD4 versus CD8 contributions remain unresolved. Graft donor and pretransplant recipient Inverse Simpson Index values predicted broader posttransplant TCR diversity.

Comment on this clone: As yet, its antigen is unknown.

Sequencing used immunoSEQ multiplex PCR; TCRdb keeps in-frame clones, though not all of them. The sample has about 21,000 clones, roughly 90% seen once. Time point: recipient sample about 28 days before transplant, after cytoreduction. Blood collection times were about day -28 and days 30, 100, 180 posttransplant. Trimming left V 3 bases short and J 2 bases short, with 7 bases between. This CDR3 comprises 13 residues. CDR1 is MDHEN, CDR2 SYDVKM, per germline. This clonotype was obtained from a man aged 18 to 30 with biphenotypic leukemia. Some clones in this sample may be carry-over from other donors' samples. This specimen consisted of peripheral blood mononuclear cells, obtained before stem cell transplant. J is TRBJ1-2 and V is TRBV28, with D possibly matching TRBD1 (6 bases). The CDR3 coding sequence is TGTGCCAGCAGTTTGAGGGGGAACTATGGCTACACCTTC. Translation gives CASSLRGNYGYTF.